Below, 29 T cell receptor beta chains from the same sample are listed, as sequenced in a study of blood T cell repertoires in COVID-19. Repertoires were generated with immunoSEQ multiplex PCR, while TCRdb's copy carries only in-frame clones and drops some. The data hold over 350,000 clones, with approximately 90% observed a single time. Material: PBMCs or T cells enriched from blood (not recorded which). The receptors originated from a woman in her thirties or forties who had been exposed to COVID-19.

The V gene is TRBV9, the J gene TRBJ2-3, with D perhaps TRBD1 (6 bases). Trimming removed 5 bases from V and 0 bases from J, with 10 bases in between. CDR3 length: 14 residues. In germline, CDR1 is SGDLS, CDR2 YYNGEE. This CDR3 is CASSPQGSTDTQYF. The DNA of the CDR3 is TGTGCCAGCAGTCCCCAGGGGAGCACAGATACGCAGTATTTT.

The chain employs TRBV11-3 and TRBJ1-2; unclear D gene. The V end lost 6 bases, the J end lost 5 bases, and 13 bases lay between the germline ends. Germline loops: CDR1 SGHNT, CDR2 YENEEA. The CDR3 extends over 13 amino acids. The CDR3 here is CASSPWSGYGYTF. The CDR3 bases are TGTGCCAGCAGTCCTTGGTCGGGGTATGGCTACACCTTC.

This chain links TRBV19 with TRBJ2-7; 7 bases map to TRBD2. The CDR3 covers 14 residues. Germline V gene sequence: CDR1 LNHDA, CDR2 SQIVND (reference sequence). V trimming: 3 bases; J trimming: 0 bases; junction bases outside the gene matches: 2. As DNA, the CDR3 is TGTGCCAGTAGTATCCAGCGGGGCTCCTACGAGCAGTACTTC. The encoded protein is CASSIQRGSYEQYF.

This clone came up once. The gene calls are TRBV4-3 and TRBJ1-3; D remains ambiguous. This CDR3 is built from 16 residues. V was shortened by 0 bases and J by 2 bases, with 11 bases between the two germline ends. The germline CDR1 and CDR2 sequences are LGHNA and YSLEER. CDR3 in amino acids: CASSQDIFRAGNTIYF. CDR3 sequence (DNA): TGCGCCAGCAGCCAAGATATCTTCCGGGCTGGAAACACCATATATTTT.

This rearrangement joins TRBV21-1 to TRBJ1-5; the D call in the table, TRBD1, was not verified against the DNA. TRBV21-1 is recorded as a pseudogene. The CDR3 spans 20 residues. CDR3 nucleotide sequence: TGTGCCAGCCCAAAAGACAGGGACTTCTCCGCACCCCTTAGCAATCAGCCCCAGCATTTT. Protein sequence: CASPKDRDFSAPLSNQPQHF.

V is TRBV5-6 and J is TRBJ1-1; 8 bases align to TRBD1. The junction had 3 bases not matched to a gene; V was cut back by 5 bases and J by 0 bases. The length of the CDR3 is 14 residues. From germline, CDR1 is SGHDT and CDR2 YYEEEE. The CDR3: CASRMGQVNTEAFF. The CDR3 DNA is TGTGCCAGCAGGATGGGACAGGTGAACACTGAAGCTTTCTTT.

This chain uses TRBV5-1 with TRBJ1-6; 11 bases line up with TRBD1. V was pared by 4 bases and J by 7 bases, with 7 bases of the junction left unmatched. This CDR3 contains 16 residues. Germline V gene data show CDR1 as SGHRS and CDR2 as YFSETQ. CDR3 amino acids: CASSPGTGGRNSPLHF. CDR3 coding DNA: TGCGCCAGCAGCCCCGGGACAGGGGGGAGGAATTCACCCCTCCACTTT.

The chain carries TRBV2 and TRBJ2-2; 10 bases are shared with TRBD2. Per the germline V gene, CDR1 is SNHLY and CDR2 is FYNNEI. The V segment lost 6 bases and the J segment 7 bases; nucleotides outside the gene matches: 8. The length of the CDR3 is 15 residues. CDR3 amino acids: CASRPPSGGVGELFF. CDR3 DNA sequence: TGTGCCAGCAGGCCACCTAGCGGGGGAGTCGGGGAGCTGTTTTTT.

V is TRBV6-2 or TRBV6-3 and J is TRBJ1-2; no clear D. CDR1 MNHEY and CDR2 SVGEGT come from the germline V gene. The CDR3 consists of 14 residues. V was cut by 3 bases and J by 1 base, with 9 bases left in between. The CDR3 DNA follows: TGTGCCAGCAGTTATGAGCGCCTTAACTATGGCTACACCTTC. This gives the protein CASSYERLNYGYTF.

The chain carries TRBV27 and TRBJ2-1; TRBD2 might be the D (6 bases). Trimming left V 9 bases short and J 5 bases short, with 14 bases between. Germline CDR1 MNHEY, CDR2 SMNVEV (reference sequence). The CDR3 is made up of 13 amino acids. CDR3 nucleotide sequence: TGTGCCAGTGGAGGGACGGACAACAATGAGCAGTTCTTC. As protein: CASGGTDNNEQFF.

The chain links TRBV7-3 to TRBJ2-3, with 8 bases lining up with TRBD2. Unmatched junction bases numbered 6, after V lost 3 bases and J lost 7 bases. The CDR3 consists of 14 residues. Germline V gives CDR1 SGHTA, CDR2 FQGTGA. CDR3 sequence reads: CASSFGREGHTQYF. CDR3 nucleotide sequence: TGTGCCAGCAGCTTTGGTCGGGAGGGGCATACGCAGTATTTT.

The V call is TRBV6-4, the J call TRBJ2-3; 9 positions match TRBD2. Germline V gene data show CDR1 as MRHNA and CDR2 as SNTAGT. This CDR3 has 19 amino acids. V shed 6 bases and J 0 bases; nucleotides not matched to a gene: 16. The CDR3: CASRGLAGGLKSSTDTQYF. The CDR3 DNA reads TGTGCCAGCAGGGGACTTGCGGGAGGGTTAAAATCTAGCACAGATACGCAGTATTTT.

This chain links TRBV11-3 with TRBJ2-3, with 8 nucleotides matching TRBD2. This CDR3 is built from 17 residues. CDR1 and CDR2 (germline): SGHNT, YENEEA. J was trimmed by 4 bases and V by 2 bases; bases with no gene match: 11. In DNA form, the CDR3 reads TGTGCCAGCAGCTTAACCCGGACTAGCCTAAGGGCAGATACGCAGTATTTT. This gives the protein CASSLTRTSLRADTQYF.

The chain's CDR3 is CASSLDPGTPLHF. As DNA, the CDR3 is TGCGCCAGCAGCTTGGACCCGGGGACACCCCTCCACTTT. The rearrangement joins TRBV5-1 to TRBJ1-6; D is uncertain. This CDR3 region has 13 residues. Trimming shortened V by 0 bases and J by 11 bases, and 9 bases separated the two germline ends. The germline V gene has CDR1 SGHRS and CDR2 YFSETQ.

V is TRBV5-1 and J is TRBJ2-7, with a possible D match to TRBD1 (6 bases). Per the germline V gene, CDR1 is SGHRS and CDR2 is YFSETQ. The V gene lost 4 bases and the J gene lost 3 bases, with 14 bases spanning the gap. This CDR3 contains 14 residues. Here the CDR3 reads CASSVQGLHYEQYF. DNA for the CDR3: TGCGCCAGCAGCGTACAGGGCCTCCACTACGAGCAGTACTTC.

The CDR3: CASSYGQNSYEQYF. The CDR3 nucleotides read TGTGCCAGCAGTTACGGACAGAATTCCTACGAGCAGTACTTC. The V gene is TRBV7-2, the J gene TRBJ2-7, with D possibly matching TRBD1 (6 bases). The CDR3 is made up of 14 amino acids. Trimming left V 6 bases short and J 1 base short, with 13 bases between. The V gene's germline CDR1 is SGHTA and CDR2 FQGNSA.

This chain connects TRBV19 to TRBJ1-2; D ambiguous. The germline V and J ends were trimmed by 5 bases and 0 bases, with 19 bases remaining between them. Germline V gene sequence: CDR1 LNHDA, CDR2 SQIVND (reference sequence). The CDR3 length is 17 residues. CDR3 protein: CASSEVQGDSTNYGYTF. CDR3 sequence (DNA): TGTGCCAGTAGTGAAGTTCAAGGAGACTCTACTAACTATGGCTACACCTTC.

This chain joins TRBV4-2 and TRBJ2-7; 8 nucleotides line up with TRBD1. Unmatched junction bases numbered 5, after V lost 1 base and J lost 3 bases. Germline CDR1 LGHNA, CDR2 YNFKEQ. This CDR3 is built from 15 residues. The CDR3 DNA sequence: TGTGCCAGCAGCCAAGGGACAGGGAGAAGCTACGAGCAGTACTTC. The encoded protein is CASSQGTGRSYEQYF.

The chain is built from TRBV27 and TRBJ1-4; 7 nucleotides agree with TRBD1. The CDR3 consists of 15 residues. After removal of 6 bases from V and 7 bases from J, the junction contained 11 bases not matched to a gene. The germline V gene encodes CDR1 MNHEY and CDR2 SMNVEV (reference sequence). CDR3 coding DNA: TGTGCCAGCAGCCTAGAAGGGACAGTATCTGAAAAACTGTTTTTT. Encoded protein: CASSLEGTVSEKLFF.

The CDR3 loop is CASSAQGNTIYF. The CDR3 region has the DNA TGTGCCAGCAGCGCCCAGGGAAACACCATATATTTT. The chain employs TRBV6-5 and TRBJ1-3; D is unresolved. The germline V gene has CDR1 MNHEY and CDR2 SVGAGI. CDR3 size: 12 residues. V was clipped by 6 bases and J by 4 bases, with 7 bases between them.

The rearrangement uses TRBV5-4 and TRBJ1-2; 7 positions agree with TRBD1. The trim removed 0 bases at V and 8 bases at J, leaving 7 bases unmatched. The CDR3 loop spans 14 amino acids. Germline loops: CDR1 SGHNT, CDR2 YYREEE (reference sequence). CDR3 in DNA: TGTGCCAGCAGCTTGGGAGGACAGGTAATCGGCTACACCTTC. Translating gives CASSLGGQVIGYTF.

CDR3 sequence: CASKIHGTGGTEAFF. The CDR3 coding sequence is TGTGCCAGCAAAATACATGGTACAGGGGGCACTGAAGCTTTCTTT. The chain joins TRBV28 to TRBJ1-1; TRBD1 matches at 8 bases. CDR1 and CDR2 from the germline V gene are MDHEN and SYDVKM. The CDR3 loop spans 15 amino acids. The V segment lost 7 bases and the J segment 4 bases; nucleotides outside the gene matches: 11.

The chain employs TRBV19 and TRBJ1-2; tentatively, D is TRBD1 (6 bases). This CDR3 has 15 residues. Trimming left V 0 bases short and J 2 bases short, with 10 bases between. From germline, CDR1 is LNHDA and CDR2 SQIVND (reference sequence). CDR3 region: CASSIETGHNYGYTF. CDR3 bases: TGTGCCAGTAGTATAGAGACGGGACACAACTATGGCTACACCTTC.

This chain connects TRBV5-6 to TRBJ2-2; a possible D gene is TRBD1 (6 bases). The CDR3 totals 14 residues. Trimming cost V 3 bases and J 4 bases, with 10 bases left between them. The V gene's germline CDR1 is SGHDT and CDR2 YYEEEE. For the CDR3, the DNA is TGTGCCAGCAGCTGGGGACATCGCACCGGGGAGCTGTTTTTT. Translation gives CASSWGHRTGELFF.

This rearrangement joins TRBV4-3 to TRBJ1-2, with D unresolved. This CDR3 region has 14 residues. Trimming took 0 bases from V and 8 from J, leaving 13 bases between them. Germline V lookup: CDR1 LGHNA, CDR2 YSLEER. The CDR3: CASSQEVGPRGYTF. The CDR3 DNA reads as TGCGCCAGCAGCCAAGAGGTGGGCCCGCGAGGCTACACCTTC.

V usage is TRBV19 and J usage is TRBJ2-1, with TRBD2 matching over 9 bases. The CDR3 has 14 residues. Per germline, CDR1 LNHDA and CDR2 SQIVND (reference sequence). V dropped 4 bases and J dropped 5; count of bases not matched to a gene: 3. The CDR3 DNA sequence: TGTGCCAGTAGTAGGCTAGCGGGACACAATGAGCAGTTCTTC. Encoded protein: CASSRLAGHNEQFF.

The chain links TRBV5-6 to TRBJ2-1, with D possibly TRBD2 on 5 matching bases. Germline values: CDR1 SGHDT, CDR2 YYEEEE. CDR3 length equals 16 residues. With 0 bases removed from V and 12 bases from J, the gap between germline ends came to 22 bases. The CDR3 region is CASSLETGRLGRGQFF. The CDR3 DNA reads as TGTGCCAGCAGCTTGGAAACGGGCCGCCTCGGTCGGGGGCAGTTCTTC.

The chain uses TRBV3-1 (or the pseudogene TRBV3-2) and TRBJ2-1; no definite D call. The CDR3 has 17 amino acids. Germline V gives CDR1 LGHDT, CDR2 YNNKEL (reference sequence). V lost 0 bases and J lost 0, with 12 bases in between. CDR3 residues: CASSQDGALSSYNEQFF. CDR3 nucleotide sequence: TGTGCCAGCAGCCAAGATGGAGCCCTGAGCTCCTACAATGAGCAGTTCTTC.

This chain joins TRBV6-2 or TRBV6-3 and TRBJ2-7; 9 bases agree with TRBD1. The V segment lost 4 bases and the J segment 4 bases; nucleotides outside the gene matches: 5. This CDR3 contains 14 residues. Germline values: CDR1 MNHEY, CDR2 SVGEGT. CDR3 coding DNA: TGTGCCAGCAGTTTCTCGACAGGGGGATACGAGCAGTACTTC. Translated, it gives CASSFSTGGYEQYF.